The present T cell receptor (beta chain) was sequenced within a study of molecular identifiers for immune sequencing clone quantification. Each CDR3 protein gets one entry after TCRdb re-called the PCR reads with MiXCR. The repertoire holds 100,000 or so distinct CDR3 sequences, with 36% as singletons. The germline CDR1 and CDR2 sequences are SGHRS and YFSETQ. The CDR3 runs 13 residues. V lost 3 bases to trimming and J lost 4 bases, with 10 bases between them. On this clonotype itself: A much larger clone is a single base away; this may be a read error.

The rearrangement uses TRBV5-1 and TRBJ1-1, with TRBD1 as a possible D gene (5 bases). This TCR came from a human donor in good health. Some libraries in this study had Jurkat cell RNA spiked in. Sequencing was performed on naive CD8+ T cells from blood, with Jurkat cell RNA spiked in. Subset described: FACS-sorted CD8+CD4-CCR7+CD45RA+ naive T cells. The CDR3 here is CASSWTRGTEAFF. The CDR3 nucleotides read TGCGCCAGCAGCTGGACAAGGGGCACTGAAGCTTTCTTT. The full variable domain, completed using reference TRBV5-1 and TRBJ1-1, is KAGVTQTPRYLIKTRGQQVTLSCSPISGHRSVSWYQQTPGQGLQFLFEYFSETQRNKGNFPGRFSGRQFSNSRSEMNVSTLELGDSALYLCASSWTRGTEAFFGQGTRLTVV.